This T cell receptor (beta chain) was retrieved from a study of shared clonotypes between healthy human individuals. Study background: Three plates were used per donor for CD4 naive, three for CD4 memory, two for CD8 naive and one for CD8 memory. Study findings and constraints: The sampled material consisted only of blood, and tissue repertoires are likely to differ. Limited genetic and exposure-history diversity came from having few donors.

Only CD45RO-negative cells positively selected for CCR7 counted as naive CD8 cells, so terminally differentiated effector memory CD45RA+ cells were excluded. The germline V gene has CDR1 SGDLS and CDR2 YYNGEE. Trimming removed 5 bases at V and 3 bases at J, with 18 bases between. The CDR3 covers 16 residues. On this clone itself: Its antigen is currently unknown.

Under the authors' procedure: Filtering of immunoSEQ junctional sequences could not match full-length read filtering. Clones were read by immunoSEQ multiplex PCR, and TCRdb kept only the in-frame ones, dropping some. That table is the source of V, J and clone size, and D and trimming were worked out from the DNA. Of roughly 570,000 clones in the sample, 95% to 98% were seen once. Sequencing used naive CD8+ T cells sorted from blood. The TCR comes from a man aged 25 to 45 in good health. The V gene is TRBV9, the J gene TRBJ1-5, with a possible D match to TRBD1 (6 bases). Here the CDR3 DNA reads TGTGCCAGCAGTCCAGGGGTGGGCGAGGACAATCAGCCCCAGCATTTT. Protein sequence: CASSPGVGEDNQPQHF.